This entry lists 3 T cell receptor beta chains sequenced from one sample in a study of regulatory T cells in long-lasting Graves disease. Construction of TCR beta libraries relied on iRepertoire HTBI primers and on Arm-PCR targeting CDR3 regions. TCRdb passed the multiplex PCR reads through MiXCR, listing each CDR3 protein once. The repertoire holds under 300,000 distinct CDR3 sequences, with roughly a fifth as singletons. Sample time point: newly diagnosed GD, antithyroid drugs for less than 3 months. The TCR library was made from RNA extracted from PBMCs. Sequenced here: peripheral blood mononuclear cells (PBMCs), sampled at new diagnosis, from a patient treated with antithyroid drugs. All receptors come from a female donor with Graves disease.

This clonotype was recorded a few times. This chain joins TRBV29-1 and TRBJ2-2; TRBD2 is a possible D gene (6 bases). Per the germline V gene, CDR1 is SQVTM and CDR2 is ANQGSEA. The CDR3 contains 14 residues. V dropped 7 bases and J dropped 0 bases, with 12 bases sitting between them. Here the CDR3 reads CSAGSWANTGELFF. The DNA for the CDR3 is TGCAGCGCCGGGAGCTGGGCGAACACCGGGGAGCTGTTTTTT.

This clonotype was counted many times. At one boundary the junction diverges from the germline segment, which might be a read error. The rearrangement joins TRBV12-3 or TRBV12-4 to TRBJ2-7; 7 bases are a match to TRBD1. The length of the CDR3 is 17 residues. Here the CDR3 DNA reads TGTGCCAGCAGCTTAGGGCAGGGGGTCGGGAACTCCTACGAGCAGTACTTC. Its protein is CASSLGQGVGNSYEQYF.

This clonotype occurred many times. The genes are TRBV7-9 and TRBJ2-7; 7 bases fit TRBD1. This CDR3 region has 15 residues. Trimming at V came to 6 bases and at J to 2 bases, leaving 10 bases not matched to a gene. The V gene's germline CDR1 is SEHNR and CDR2 FQNEAQ (reference sequence). The CDR3 DNA sequence: TGTGCCAGCAGAAAAACCGGGACAGACACCTACGAGCAGTACTTC. Translating gives CASRKTGTDTYEQYF.